The 2 T cell receptor beta chains in this list originate from one sample, sequenced in a study of T cells after yellow fever vaccination. One entry per CDR3 protein, called by TCRdb with MiXCR from the 5' RACE reads. The sample comprises almost 600,000 distinct CDR3 sequences, roughly 14% of which are singletons, and around 15% rests with the top ten. Here the sequenced sample was PBMCs, taken on the day of the yellow fever booster vaccination. The receptors were gathered from a man aged 25 to 45 who received the YFV17D yellow fever vaccine.

The V gene is TRBV20-1, the J gene TRBJ2-5; 9 nucleotides line up with TRBD2. The V gene end was trimmed by 1 base and the J gene end by 2 bases; junction bases not matched to a gene: 5. The CDR3 runs 15 residues. Germline loops: CDR1 DFQATT, CDR2 SNEGSKA (reference sequence). The CDR3 DNA sequence: TGCAGTGCTAGAGGACCTAGCGGGGTGCAAGAGACCCAGTACTTC. As protein: CSARGPSGVQETQYF.

The sample holds a few counts of this clonotype. The chain couples TRBV15 to TRBJ2-5, with D uncertain. Trimming stripped 0 bases from V and 5 bases from J, with 13 bases between. Per the germline V gene, CDR1 is LNHNV and CDR2 is YYDKDF (reference sequence). This CDR3 has 15 amino acids. CDR3 in amino acids: CATSRDHGGWETQYF. In DNA, the CDR3 is TGTGCCACCAGCAGAGATCATGGCGGTTGGGAGACCCAGTACTTC.